This is a list of T cell receptor beta chains from one sample in a study of OX40 agonist ivuxolimab in advanced cancers. Data came from immunoSEQ multiplex PCR; TCRdb stores just in-frame clones and leaves some out. Here the sample spans about 25,000 clones, about four fifths being singletons. Here the sequenced sample was CD4+ or CD8+ T cells sorted from blood, taken in a trial of the OX40 agonist ivuxolimab. Every receptor here comes from an adult with an advanced solid tumor such as melanoma, head and neck, liver or kidney cancer. The CDR3 runs from the conserved cysteine through the conserved F or W. The D gene is left open where the match is weak. Not all rows give a size; the values are once, few, many and, for expanded clones, a class.

TRBD1,TRBJ2-2,-,TRBV5-1,TGCGCCAGCACCAGTAGACAGGGGGCGAACACCGGGGAGCTGTTTTTT,CASTSRQGANTGELFF
-,TRBJ2-2,-,TRBV30,TGTGCCTGGAGTGTACAGACTATCGGGGAGCTGTTTTTT,CAWSVQTIGELFF
-,TRBJ2-7,-,TRBV10-2,TGCGCCAGCAGGGACCACCTAGGTGGCTACGAGCAGTACTTC,CASRDHLGGYEQYF
-,TRBJ2-7,-,TRBV6-5,TGTGCCAGCACCACGACTGGTAGCGAGCAGTACTTC,CASTTTGSEQYF
-,TRBJ2-2,large,TRBV5-8,TGTGCCAGCAGCTTGTCACACGACACTTACACCGGGGAGCTGTTTTTT,CASSLSHDTYTGELFF
-,TRBJ2-2,-,TRBV9,TGTGCCAGCAGCGTAGGACCGGTGGAACGGCCCGGGGAGCTGTTTTTT,CASSVGPVERPGELFF
TRBD2,TRBJ2-1,-,TRBV18,TGTGCCAGCTCACCTCTAGCGGGAGTGAGGAATGAGCAGTTCTTC,CASSPLAGVRNEQFF
-,TRBJ2-7,-,TRBV13,TGTGCCAGCAGCTTAGGGGCGGGCTTCACCTACGAGCAGTACTTC,CASSLGAGFTYEQYF
-,TRBJ2-7,-,TRBV4-2,TGTGCCAGCAGCCAAGCTTGGCACAGGGATTTAGGGGACGAGCAGTACTTC,CASSQAWHRDLGDEQYF
TRBD1,TRBJ2-5,-,TRBV9,TGTGCCAGCAGCGTAGGTGACAGGGGAAGCGGGGAGACCCAGTACTTC,CASSVGDRGSGETQYF
-,TRBJ2-5,-,TRBV7-8,TGTGCCAGCAGCGCGTACGGGCCTGAAATCCAAGAGACCCAGTACTTC,CASSAYGPEIQETQYF
-,TRBJ1-5,-,TRBV28,TGTGCCAGCAGTTTGAGGGGTGGGCAGCCCCAGCATTTT,CASSLRGGQPQHF
-,TRBJ1-1,-,TRBV18,TGTGCCAGCTCACCACCGAAGACAATATACACTGAAGCTTTCTTT,CASSPPKTIYTEAFF
TRBD1,TRBJ2-5,-,TRBV9,TGTGCCAGCAGCCCGGGACAGGTAGAGACCCAGTACTTC,CASSPGQVETQYF
TRBD1,TRBJ2-1,many,TRBV5-4,TGTGCCAGCTCCGAGACAGGGTCCTACAATGAGCAGTTCTTC,CASSETGSYNEQFF
-,TRBJ1-2,-,TRBV7-8,TGTGCCAGCAGCGCTCAAGGTGATTCGAGTAAGGGCTACACCTTC,CASSAQGDSSKGYTF
TRBD2,TRBJ2-7,-,TRBV11-2,TGTGCCAGCAGCTTAGTGGCGGGAGGTCCCTACGAGCAGTACTTC,CASSLVAGGPYEQYF
-,TRBJ2-7,-,TRBV4-1,TGCGCCAGCGCTCCAGTGGGTGCGGGCTCCTACGAGCAGTACTTC,CASAPVGAGSYEQYF
-,TRBJ2-5,-,TRBV5-5,TGTGCCAGCAGCCCCGGAGTAATGGAACCTTTTGCAAGAGAGACCCAGTACTTC,CASSPGVMEPFARETQYF
-,TRBJ2-3,-,TRBV2,TGTGCCAGCATGGGTAGCACAGATACGCAGTATTTT,CASMGSTDTQYF